This TCR beta chain was captured by sequencing in a study of vaccination effects on CD4 cells after COVID-19. Study summary: Samples collected post-vaccine were obtained a median of 72 days after the second dose.

Within the ViraFEST assay, antigen-specific CD4+ T cells underwent expansion with viral peptide pools prior to sequencing. Investigators separated out CD4+ T cells once 10 days of culture had passed. The vaccine given was either BNT162b2 or mRNA-1273, in two doses. Sequencing used immunoSEQ multiplex PCR; TCRdb keeps in-frame clones, though not all of them. This repertoire shows more than 25,000 clones, roughly 80% found once; its top ten account for 5% to 6.5%. This clone has just one count. Its matching antigen is unknown. The V end lost 2 bases, the J end lost 2 bases, and 12 bases lay between the germline ends. This CDR3 contains 15 residues. The germline V gene has CDR1 MNHEY and CDR2 SVGAGI.

Sequencing used CD4+ T cells from PBMCs cultured with SARS-CoV-2 spike peptides, obtained after COVID-19 vaccination. The clonotype originates from a human donor who received a COVID-19 vaccine. Some clones in this sample may be carry-over from other donors' samples. This chain uses TRBV6-5 with TRBJ1-1; a possible D gene is TRBD1 (6 bases). The CDR3 loop reads CASSYRQGINTEAFF. The CDR3 nucleotides read TGTGCCAGCAGTTACAGGCAGGGGATTAACACTGAAGCTTTCTTT.